This T cell receptor beta chain is drawn from a study of CD8 T cells in Susac syndrome. Overall study findings and caveats: An acknowledgment was made by the study that its TCR sequencing and HLA analysis involved relatively few individuals. The total CD8+ repertoires yielded sixteen Susac-specific public clones and the CD8+ TEMRA repertoires yielded five. CD8+ clonal expansion in Susac was maximal in TEMRA cells and in active patients.

An amount of RNA that ranged from 0.5 to 1 ug was reverse transcribed with random hexamers. TCRdb re-called the immunoSEQ multiplex PCR reads with MiXCR, one entry per CDR3 protein. Here the sample spans about 120,000 distinct CDR3 sequences, just under 95% being singletons. A word on this clonotype: Its target is unknown.

The sequence was collected from a human donor with Susac syndrome. Source material: CD8+ T cells from PBMCs.

This CDR3 is CASSQAGQGNTEAFF. DNA for the CDR3: TGTGCCAGCAGCCAAGCTGGACAGGGGAACACTGAAGCTTTCTTT. V is TRBV4-2 and J is TRBJ1-1, with 8 bases aligning to TRBD1. The length of the CDR3 is 15 residues. CDR1 is LGHNA and CDR2 is YNFKEQ in the germline V gene. J lost 1 base, V lost 1 base, and 2 bases had no gene match.